This entry lists 9 T cell receptor beta chains sequenced from one sample in a study of cytomegalovirus exposure and HLA in healthy donors. Data came from immunoSEQ multiplex PCR; TCRdb stores just in-frame clones and leaves some out. Here the sample spans some 130,000 clones, 75% to 90% being singletons. What was sequenced was PBMCs. The receptors come from a woman in her late teens or twenties in good health and CMV-seronegative.

This clone was seen a handful of times. V gene TRBV5-1 combines with J gene TRBJ2-1; a weak D match, TRBD2 (6 bases). V dropped 1 base and J dropped 6 bases, with 8 bases sitting between them. This CDR3 comprises 13 residues. The germline gives CDR1 SGHRS, CDR2 YFSETQ. The CDR3 bases are TGCGCCAGCAGCTTGACTAGCCCCAATGAGCAGTTCTTC. This gives the protein CASSLTSPNEQFF.

This clone was recorded only once. The CDR3 reads CASSEFGEPHEQYF. CDR3 sequence (DNA): TGCGCCAGCAGTGAGTTTGGGGAGCCCCACGAGCAGTACTTC. The genes are TRBV10-1 and TRBJ2-7, with D maybe TRBD2 (5 bases). V lost 1 base and J lost 5, with 12 bases in between. Germline V gene sequence: CDR1 WNHNN, CDR2 SYGVQD (reference sequence). The CDR3 sequence is 14 residues long.

The genes are TRBV18 and TRBJ1-4; D is ambiguous. From germline, CDR1 is KGHSH and CDR2 LQKENI. V was cut by 3 bases and J by 6 bases, with 5 bases left in between. This CDR3 comprises 12 residues. CDR3 DNA sequence: TGTGCCAGCTCACCTGAGGATGAAAAACTGTTTTTT. This gives the protein CASSPEDEKLFF. Drawing the rest from reference TRBV18 and TRBJ1-4, the complete variable domain is NAGVMQNPRHLVRRRGQEARLRCSPMKGHSHVYWYRQLPEEGLKFMVYLQKENIIDESGMPKERFSAEFPKEGPSILRIQQVVRGDSAAYFCASSPEDEKLFFGSGTQLSVL.

The rearrangement links TRBV18 to TRBJ2-7; TRBD2 is a possible D gene (5 bases). The germline V and J ends were trimmed by 6 bases and 2 bases, with 11 bases remaining between them. CDR3 length: 13 amino acids. CDR1 and CDR2 from the germline V gene are KGHSH and LQKENI. The CDR3 is CASSRPGTYEQYF. Written as DNA, the CDR3 is TGTGCCAGCTCGCGTCCGGGAACCTACGAGCAGTACTTC.

The CDR3 reads CASISGGANTQYF. The CDR3 DNA is TGTGCCAGCATATCCGGGGGGGCGAATACGCAGTATTTT. The rearrangement joins TRBV25-1 to TRBJ2-3; 8 bases agree with TRBD2. Germline V gene sequence: CDR1 MGHDK, CDR2 SYGVNS. The CDR3 extends over 13 amino acids. With 7 bases clipped from V and 7 bases from J, the junction kept 7 bases outside the gene matches.

J is TRBJ1-2 and V is TRBV2; 7 bases agree with TRBD1. V lost 6 bases, J lost 5 bases, and 15 bases stayed unmatched. CDR1 and CDR2 from the germline V gene are SNHLY and FYNNEI. CDR3 size: 16 residues. The CDR3 spells CASSLKLRDSDYGYTF. The CDR3 DNA reads TGTGCCAGCAGCCTTAAACTACGGGACAGTGATTATGGCTACACCTTC. Full variable domain (outside the CDR3, taken from reference TRBV2 and TRBJ1-2): EPEVTQTPSHQVTQMGQEVILRCVPISNHLYFYWYRQILGQKVEFLVSFYNNEISEKSEIFDDQFSVERPDGSNFTLKIRSTKLEDSAMYFCASSLKLRDSDYGYTFGSGTRLTVV.

V usage is TRBV27 and J usage is TRBJ1-5, with TRBD1 as a possible D gene (5 bases). CDR1 MNHEY and CDR2 SMNVEV come from the germline V gene (reference sequence). The ends were cut back, 0 bases at V and 5 bases at J, with 14 bases in the middle. The CDR3 length is 16 residues. CDR3 sequence reads: CASSLSGPYNDQPQHF. In DNA form, the CDR3 reads TGTGCCAGCAGTTTATCGGGGCCTTACAATGATCAGCCCCAGCATTTT.

The chain links TRBV7-9 to TRBJ1-2; 8 bases fit TRBD1. The CDR3 consists of 12 residues. Germline CDR1 SEHNR, CDR2 FQNEAQ (reference sequence). V dropped 11 bases and J dropped 5; count of bases not matched to a gene: 7. CDR3 sequence (DNA): TGTGCCTTCGGCGGGACAGGTTATGGCTACACCTTC. It yields the protein CAFGGTGYGYTF.

The table lists this clone with a few counts. This chain links TRBV19 with TRBJ1-5; maybe TRBD1 (6 bases). The V end lost 6 bases, the J end lost 5 bases, and 14 bases lay between the germline ends. Germline assignment: CDR1 LNHDA and CDR2 SQIVND (reference sequence). The CDR3 totals 14 residues. The chain's CDR3 is CASSPDSLYQPQHF. The CDR3 nucleotides are TGTGCCAGTAGCCCGGACAGTCTGTATCAGCCCCAGCATTTT.